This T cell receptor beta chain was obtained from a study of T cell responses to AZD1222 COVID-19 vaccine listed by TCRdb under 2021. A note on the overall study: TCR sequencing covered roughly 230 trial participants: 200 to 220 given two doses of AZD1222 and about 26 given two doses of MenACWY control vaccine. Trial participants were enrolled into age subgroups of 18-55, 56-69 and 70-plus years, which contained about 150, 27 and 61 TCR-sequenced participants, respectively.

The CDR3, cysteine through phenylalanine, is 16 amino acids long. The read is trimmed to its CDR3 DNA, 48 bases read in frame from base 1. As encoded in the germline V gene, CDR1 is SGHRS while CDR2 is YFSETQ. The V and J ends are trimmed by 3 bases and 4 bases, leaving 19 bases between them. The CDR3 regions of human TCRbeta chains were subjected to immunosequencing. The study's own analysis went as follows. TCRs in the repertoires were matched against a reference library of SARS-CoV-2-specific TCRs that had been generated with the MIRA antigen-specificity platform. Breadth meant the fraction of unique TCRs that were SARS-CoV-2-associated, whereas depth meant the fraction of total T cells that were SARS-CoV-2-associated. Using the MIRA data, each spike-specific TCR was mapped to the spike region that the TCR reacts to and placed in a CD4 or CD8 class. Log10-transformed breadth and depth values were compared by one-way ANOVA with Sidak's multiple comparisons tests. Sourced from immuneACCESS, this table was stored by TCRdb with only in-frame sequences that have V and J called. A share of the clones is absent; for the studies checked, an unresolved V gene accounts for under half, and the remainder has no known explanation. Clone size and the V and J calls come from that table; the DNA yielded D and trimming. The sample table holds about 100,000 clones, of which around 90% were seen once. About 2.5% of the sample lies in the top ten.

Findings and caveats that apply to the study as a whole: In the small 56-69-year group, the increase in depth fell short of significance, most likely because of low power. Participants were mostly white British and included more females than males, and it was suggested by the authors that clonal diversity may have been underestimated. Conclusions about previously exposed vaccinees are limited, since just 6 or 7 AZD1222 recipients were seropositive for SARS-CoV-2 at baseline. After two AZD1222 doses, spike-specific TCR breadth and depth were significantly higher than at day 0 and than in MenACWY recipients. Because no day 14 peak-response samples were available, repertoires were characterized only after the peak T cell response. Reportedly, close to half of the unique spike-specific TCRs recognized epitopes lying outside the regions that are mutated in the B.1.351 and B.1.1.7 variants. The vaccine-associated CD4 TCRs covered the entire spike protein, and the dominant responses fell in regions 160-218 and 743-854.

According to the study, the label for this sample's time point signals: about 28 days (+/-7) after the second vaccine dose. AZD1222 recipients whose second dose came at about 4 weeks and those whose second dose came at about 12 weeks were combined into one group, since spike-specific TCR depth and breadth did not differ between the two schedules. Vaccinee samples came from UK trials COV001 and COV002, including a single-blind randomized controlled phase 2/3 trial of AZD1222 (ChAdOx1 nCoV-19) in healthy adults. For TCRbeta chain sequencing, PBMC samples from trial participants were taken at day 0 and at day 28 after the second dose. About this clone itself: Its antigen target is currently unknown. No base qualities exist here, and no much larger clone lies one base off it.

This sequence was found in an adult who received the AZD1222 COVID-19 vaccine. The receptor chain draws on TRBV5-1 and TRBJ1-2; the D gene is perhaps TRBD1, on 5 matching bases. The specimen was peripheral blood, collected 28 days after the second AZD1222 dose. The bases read TGCGCCAGCAGCTCCGGGGGGACGGCGGGAATCTATGGCTACACCTTC. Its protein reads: CASSSGGTAGIYGYTF.